This TCR beta chain originates from a study of PD-L1 blockade in urothelial cancer. Study at large: Earlier, patients had received 0 to 3 chemotherapy regimens.

This CDR3 comprises 16 residues. The germline gives CDR1 PRHDT, CDR2 FYEKMQ (reference sequence). V lost 6 bases and J 2 bases, leaving 16 bases between the germline ends. This clone is a singleton in its sample. Its antigen is still unknown. Study observations and caveats: At 3 weeks on treatment, tumor-associated clones expanded more with durable benefit.

Method: immunoSEQ multiplex PCR; TCRdb's copy keeps in-frame clones and lacks some. The profile shows about 51,000 clones, about 86% of them singletons. Specified time point: pretreatment peripheral blood. Locally advanced or metastatic urothelial carcinoma was diagnosed in the patients. The TCR sequence derives from a man aged 55-75 years with urothelial cancer. This specimen consisted of PBMCs, obtained around atezolizumab (anti-PD-L1) treatment. The rearrangement links TRBV13 to TRBJ1-4; a weak D match, TRBD1 (5 bases). CDR3 DNA sequence: TGTGCCAGCAGTGAAAGCCTAGGGGCGACTAATGAAAAACTGTTTTTT. The encoded protein is CASSESLGATNEKLFF. The full variable domain, completed using reference TRBV13 and TRBJ1-4, is AAGVIQSPRHLIKEKRETATLKCYPIPRHDTVYWYQQGPGQDPQFLISFYEKMQSDKGSIPDRFSAQQFSDYHSELNMSSLELGDSALYFCASSESLGATNEKLFFGSGTQLSVL.